Listed here are 13 T cell receptor beta chains from one sample, sequenced in a study of OX40 agonist ivuxolimab in advanced cancers. The library was generated by the immunoSEQ multiplex PCR assay. The source is immuneACCESS, and TCRdb retained only in-frame sequences with V and J called. Part of the clones is not carried over; for the studies checked, unresolved V genes explain less than half of this, and the remainder is unexplained. The table for this sample lists 20,000 to 30,000 clones; just over 85% of them were counted only once. Approximately 40% of the sample is in the top ten clones. Sequencing used CD4+ or CD8+ T cells sorted from blood, obtained in a trial of the OX40 agonist ivuxolimab. These receptors were taken from an adult with an advanced solid tumor such as melanoma, head and neck, liver or kidney cancer.

The chain joins TRBV19 to TRBJ2-7; 11 bases are a match to TRBD1. V was clipped by 10 bases and J by 6 bases; unmatched bases: 8. Germline values: CDR1 LNHDA, CDR2 SQIVND (reference sequence). This CDR3 region has 13 residues. The CDR3 protein is CATRGTGGVEQYF. The CDR3 region has the DNA TGTGCCACGCGTGGGACAGGGGGGGTCGAGCAGTACTTC.

The chain employs TRBV5-1 and TRBJ2-7, with D hard to call. Germline V gene sequence: CDR1 SGHRS, CDR2 YFSETQ. This CDR3 comprises 13 residues. Between the trimmed V and J ends, which lost 3 bases and 0 bases, there was a span of 7 bases. DNA of the CDR3: TGCGCCAGCAGCTCAACGCCCTCCTACGAGCAGTACTTC. Residues: CASSSTPSYEQYF.

The rearrangement links TRBV28 to TRBJ2-7, with 8 nucleotides matching TRBD2. Germline trimming cut 2 bases from V and 2 bases from J; bases unmatched to any gene: 5. Germline V lookup: CDR1 MDHEN, CDR2 SYDVKM. The CDR3 has 15 residues. The CDR3 here is CASSLPSGYTYEQYF. For the CDR3, the DNA is TGTGCCAGCAGTTTACCTAGCGGGTACACCTACGAGCAGTACTTC.

The chain joins TRBV4-2 to TRBJ2-6; a weak D match, TRBD2 (5 bases). Trimming removed 4 bases at V and 0 bases at J, with 13 bases between. CDR1 and CDR2 from the germline V gene are LGHNA and YNFKEQ. The CDR3 consists of 17 residues. The CDR3 nucleotides read TGTGCCAGCAGCCTGATACTCGAGGGCTCTGGGGCCAACGTCCTGACTTTC. Its translation: CASSLILEGSGANVLTF.

The V and J genes are TRBV11-2 and TRBJ1-5; D is ambiguous. Germline-derived CDR1 and CDR2 are SGHAT and FQNNGV. The CDR3 sequence is 13 residues long. V lost 1 base and J lost 1, with 2 bases in between. The CDR3 DNA reads TGTGCCAGCAGCTTAGTCAGCAATCAGCCCCAGCATTTT. Encoded protein: CASSLVSNQPQHF.

The chain carries TRBV11-2 and TRBJ2-3; no reliable D call. This CDR3 comprises 15 residues. Germline V gene lookup returns CDR1 SGHAT and CDR2 FQNNGV. With 5 bases removed from V and 0 bases from J, the gap between germline ends came to 12 bases. The CDR3 protein is CASSRVLGSTDTQYF. The DNA for the CDR3 is TGTGCCAGCAGCAGGGTACTGGGGAGCACAGATACGCAGTATTTT.

Concerning this clone itself: A much larger clone differs from this one at a single base, so this may be a read error. The chain couples TRBV19 to TRBJ2-7; tentatively, D is TRBD2 (6 bases). Germline V gene data show CDR1 as LNHDA and CDR2 as SQIVND (reference sequence). V dropped 10 bases and J dropped 3 bases, with 19 bases sitting between them. This CDR3 has 14 amino acids. CDR3 sequence reads: CATTEGQGLYEQYF. DNA for the CDR3: TGTGCCACCACGGAGGGGCAAGGACTCTACGAGCAGTACTTC.

The chain employs TRBV25-1 and TRBJ2-1; D tentatively fits TRBD1 or TRBD2 (5 bases each). CDR1 and CDR2 from the germline V gene are MGHDK and SYGVNS. The CDR3 has 14 residues. The V end was cut by 4 bases, the J end by 0 bases, with 7 bases between. In nucleotides, the CDR3 is TGTGCCAGCAGTGTGGGGGTCTCCTACAATGAGCAGTTCTTC. Protein sequence: CASSVGVSYNEQFF.

This clone was observed a handful of times. V usage is TRBV7-8 and J usage is TRBJ1-1; D gene unclear. The CDR3 is made up of 13 amino acids. V was cut by 2 bases and J by 7 bases, with 11 bases left in between. Germline loops: CDR1 SGHVS, CDR2 FQNEAQ. The CDR3 spells CASSLSGLNEAFF. CDR3 bases: TGTGCCAGCAGCTTATCTGGGTTGAATGAAGCTTTCTTT. The whole variable domain, filled in from reference TRBV7-8 and TRBJ1-1, reads GAGVSQSPRYKVAKRGQDVALRCDPISGHVSLFWYQQALGQGPEFLTYFQNEAQLDKSGLPSDRFFAERPEGSVSTLKIQRTQQEDSAVYLCASSLSGLNEAFFGQGTRLTVV.

In its sample, this clone ranks as medium-sized (0.01 to 0.1%). The rearrangement joins TRBV7-2 to TRBJ1-6; D is undetermined. V lost 8 bases and J 13 bases, leaving 24 bases between the germline ends. Germline V gives CDR1 SGHTA, CDR2 FQGNSA. CDR3 size: 15 residues. Written as DNA, the CDR3 is TGTGCCAGCGCGCCGTGGGTGGGCAGGCGGTCCCCCCTCCACTTT. Translating gives CASAPWVGRRSPLHF.

The V gene is TRBV5-4, the J gene TRBJ2-1, with 11 bases matching TRBD1. V shed 0 bases, J shed 9 bases, and the junction held 5 bases outside the gene matches. Per the germline V gene, CDR1 is SGHNT and CDR2 is YYREEE (reference sequence). This CDR3 contains 15 residues. CDR3 in amino acids: CASSLEGQGEGEQFF. The CDR3 nucleotides are TGTGCCAGCAGCTTGGAGGGACAGGGGGAGGGTGAGCAGTTCTTC.

In its sample, this clone was seen a few times. V gene TRBV7-9 combines with J gene TRBJ1-1; no firm D call. This CDR3 contains 15 residues. V was shortened by 1 base and J by 0 bases, with 9 bases between the two germline ends. Germline values: CDR1 SEHNR, CDR2 FQNEAQ (reference sequence). CDR3 residues: CASSLGEVLNTEAFF. Written as DNA, the CDR3 is TGTGCCAGCAGCTTAGGAGAGGTTCTGAACACTGAAGCTTTCTTT.

The rearrangement links TRBV4-1 to TRBJ2-1, with TRBD2 matching over 7 bases. Germline-derived CDR1 and CDR2 are MGHRA and YSYEKL. This CDR3 region has 17 residues. With 0 bases clipped from V and 2 bases from J, the junction kept 7 bases outside the gene matches. The CDR3: CASSQDFGRKTYNEQFF. CDR3 nucleotides: TGCGCCAGCAGCCAAGATTTCGGGAGGAAGACCTACAATGAGCAGTTCTTC.